This TCR beta chain was profiled in a study of identical twins. MiXCR was run by TCRdb on the 5' RACE reads, yielding one entry per CDR3 protein. The table shows 550,000 to 700,000 distinct CDR3 sequences, with 21% occurring only once. The same sample was also used in a study of T cells expressing NK-cell markers. That study reports: NKG2C+ dominant clonotypes from 5 to 7 donors made up about 1.0-7.5% of CD8+ T cells. HCMV specificity of the expanded NKG2C+ T cell clones stayed unclear.

The TCR originated in a woman younger than 30 in good health. Sequencing was performed on PBMCs.

Written as DNA, the CDR3 is TGCAGTGCTATCAGGGACCCCTACAATGAGCAGTTCTTC. Translated: CSAIRDPYNEQFF. This chain connects TRBV20-1 to TRBJ2-1; D possibly matches TRBD1 or TRBD2 (5 bases each). V dropped 4 bases and J dropped 2 bases, with 9 bases sitting between them. The CDR3 length is 13 residues. CDR1 is DFQATT, CDR2 SNEGSKA, per germline (reference sequence).